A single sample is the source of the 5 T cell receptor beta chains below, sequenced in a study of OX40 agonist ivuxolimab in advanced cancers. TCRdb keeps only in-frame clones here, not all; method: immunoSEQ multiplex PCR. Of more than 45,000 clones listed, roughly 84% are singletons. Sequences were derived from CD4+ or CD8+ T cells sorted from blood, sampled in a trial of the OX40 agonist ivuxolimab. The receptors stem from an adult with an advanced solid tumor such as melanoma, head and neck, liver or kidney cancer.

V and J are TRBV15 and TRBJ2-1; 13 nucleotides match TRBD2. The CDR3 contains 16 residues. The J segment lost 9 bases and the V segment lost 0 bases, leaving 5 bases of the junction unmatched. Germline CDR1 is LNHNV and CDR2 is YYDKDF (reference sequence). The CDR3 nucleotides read TGTGCCACCAGCAGAGACCGGACTAGCGGGAGAGGTGAGCAGTTCTTC. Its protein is CATSRDRTSGRGEQFF.

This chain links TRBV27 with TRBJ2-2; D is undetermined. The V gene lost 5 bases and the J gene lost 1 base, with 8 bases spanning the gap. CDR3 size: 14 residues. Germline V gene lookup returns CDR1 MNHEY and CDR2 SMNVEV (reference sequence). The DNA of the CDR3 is TGTGCCAGCAGTCTGGGTGTGAACACCGGGGAGCTGTTTTTT. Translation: CASSLGVNTGELFF.

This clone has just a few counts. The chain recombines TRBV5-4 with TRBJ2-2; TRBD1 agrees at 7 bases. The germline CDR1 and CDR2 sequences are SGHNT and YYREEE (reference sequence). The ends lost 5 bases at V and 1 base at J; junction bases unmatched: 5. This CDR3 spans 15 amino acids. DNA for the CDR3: TGTGCCAGCAGACCTAACAGGGGGAACACCGGGGAGCTGTTTTTT. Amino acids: CASRPNRGNTGELFF.

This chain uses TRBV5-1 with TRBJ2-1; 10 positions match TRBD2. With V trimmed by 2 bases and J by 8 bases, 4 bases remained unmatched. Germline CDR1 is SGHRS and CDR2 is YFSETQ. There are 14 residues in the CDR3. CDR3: CASSLLAGYDEQFF. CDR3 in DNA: TGCGCCAGCAGCTTACTAGCGGGATATGATGAGCAGTTCTTC. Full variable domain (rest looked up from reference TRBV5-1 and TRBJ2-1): KAGVTQTPRYLIKTRGQQVTLSCSPISGHRSVSWYQQTPGQGLQFLFEYFSETQRNKGNFPGRFSGRQFSNSRSEMNVSTLELGDSALYLCASSLLAGYDEQFFGPGTRLTVL.

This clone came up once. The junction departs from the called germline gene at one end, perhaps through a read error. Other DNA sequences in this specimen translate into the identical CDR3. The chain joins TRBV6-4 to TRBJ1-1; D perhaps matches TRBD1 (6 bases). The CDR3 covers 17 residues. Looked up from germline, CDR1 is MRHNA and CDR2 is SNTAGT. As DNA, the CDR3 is TGCGCCAGGCCCGAGGACAGAAGGAAGGGGCTTAGCACTGAAGCTTTCTTT. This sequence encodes CARPEDRRKGLSTEAFF.